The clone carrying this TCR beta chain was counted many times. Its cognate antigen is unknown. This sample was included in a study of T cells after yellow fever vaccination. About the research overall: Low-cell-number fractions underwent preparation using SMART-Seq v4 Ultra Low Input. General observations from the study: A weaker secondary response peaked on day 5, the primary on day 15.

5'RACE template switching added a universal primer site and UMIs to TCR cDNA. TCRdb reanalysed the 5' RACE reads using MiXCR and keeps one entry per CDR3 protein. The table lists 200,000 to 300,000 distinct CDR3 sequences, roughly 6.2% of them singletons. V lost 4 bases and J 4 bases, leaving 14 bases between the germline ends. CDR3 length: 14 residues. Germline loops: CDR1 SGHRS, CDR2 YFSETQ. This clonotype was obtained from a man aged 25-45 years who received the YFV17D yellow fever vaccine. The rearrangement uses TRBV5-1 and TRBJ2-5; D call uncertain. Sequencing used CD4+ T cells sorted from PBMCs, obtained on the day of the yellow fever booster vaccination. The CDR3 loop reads CASSRPMGRETQYF. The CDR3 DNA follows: TGCGCCAGCAGCCGCCCCATGGGAAGAGAGACCCAGTACTTC.